The 19 T cell receptor beta chains below were found in one sample sequenced in a study of long-term antiretroviral therapy in people with HIV. Version v3.0 of the immunoSEQ assay ran at survey level. Sequencing was performed with immunoSEQ multiplex PCR; in TCRdb, only in-frame clones are kept and a portion is missing. The sample consists of some 23,000 clones, 88% of them appearing once. The sample here was unsorted PBMCs, taken almost 4.6 years after starting antiretroviral therapy. The receptor source for this set is a man younger than 40 with HIV.

This chain links TRBV6-1 with TRBJ1-2; no clear D. Germline V gene data show CDR1 as MNHNS and CDR2 as SASEGT. The CDR3 has 14 amino acids. Trimming pared 2 bases from V and 0 bases from J, leaving 7 bases between. Written as DNA, the CDR3 is TGTGCCAGCAGTGAAATCGGAACTAACTATGGCTACACCTTC. It encodes CASSEIGTNYGYTF.

The rearrangement uses TRBV6-5 and TRBJ1-1; TRBD1 might be the D (6 bases). The germline V gene encodes CDR1 MNHEY and CDR2 SVGAGI. The V end was cut by 3 bases, the J end by 5 bases, with 19 bases between. This CDR3 contains 16 residues. The DNA for the CDR3 is TGTGCCAGCAGTTATGGGTCGAGAGAGGGGGGGACTGAAGCTTTCTTT. Protein: CASSYGSREGGTEAFF.

There are a few counts of this clone. J is TRBJ1-1 and V is TRBV18; possible D gene TRBD1, 6 bases. The CDR3 covers 15 residues. Germline V gives CDR1 KGHSH, CDR2 LQKENI. V dropped 0 bases and J dropped 7 bases, with 15 bases sitting between them. The CDR3 loop reads CASSPPNGGHVEAFF. Here the CDR3 DNA reads TGTGCCAGCTCACCACCGAACGGGGGGCATGTTGAAGCTTTCTTT.

This chain links TRBV30 with TRBJ1-4; D unresolved. V shed 4 bases and J shed 4 bases, with 13 bases lying between them. The CDR3 loop spans 14 amino acids. CDR1 is GTSNPN and CDR2 is SVGIG in the germline V gene (reference sequence). The CDR3 nucleotides are TGTGCCTGGACCCCGGATCTTTTTAATGAAAAACTGTTTTTT. Translated: CAWTPDLFNEKLFF.

The chain joins TRBV29-1 to TRBJ1-2; D not resolved. There are 12 residues in the CDR3. The germline gives CDR1 SQVTM, CDR2 ANQGSEA. V gave up 6 bases and J gave up 6 bases, with 14 bases separating them. CDR3 in DNA: TGCAGCGTCGACACTAAAGTGAATGGCTACACCTTC. This encodes CSVDTKVNGYTF.

For the CDR3, the DNA is TGTGCCAGCGTGGACGCTTCTCTCGAGCAGTACTTC. Translating it yields CASVDASLEQYF. The chain is built from TRBV6-4 and TRBJ2-7; D remains unclear. The CDR3 spans 12 residues. The germline gives CDR1 MRHNA, CDR2 SNTAGT. The germline V and J ends were trimmed by 8 bases and 6 bases, with 14 bases remaining between them.

The V gene is TRBV2, the J gene TRBJ2-3, with a weak D call TRBD1 (5 bases). The V gene's germline CDR1 is SNHLY and CDR2 FYNNEI. This CDR3 is built from 12 residues. V was trimmed by 7 bases and J by 7 bases, leaving 12 bases between them. The CDR3 DNA sequence: TGTGCCAGCATGGGGCAATCAAATACGCAGTATTTT. Translated: CASMGQSNTQYF. Complete variable domain (other parts from reference TRBV2 and TRBJ2-3): EPEVTQTPSHQVTQMGQEVILRCVPISNHLYFYWYRQILGQKVEFLVSFYNNEISEKSEIFDDQFSVERPDGSNFTLKIRSTKLEDSAMYFCASMGQSNTQYFGPGTRLTVL.

The CDR3: CASSLGLRNTGELFF. The CDR3, as DNA: TGTGCCAGCAGCTTAGGGCTTCGGAACACCGGGGAGCTGTTTTTT. The rearrangement uses TRBV7-2 and TRBJ2-2; no reliable D call. Germline values: CDR1 SGHTA, CDR2 FQGNSA. V shed 1 base and J shed 1 base, with 7 bases lying between them. This CDR3 is built from 15 residues.

The chain joins TRBV4-3 to TRBJ1-1, with 10 bases fitting TRBD1. J gave up 3 bases and V 5 bases, and 6 bases lay outside the gene matches. Germline V gene data show CDR1 as LGHNA and CDR2 as YSLEER. This CDR3 comprises 15 residues. CDR3 sequence reads: CASSTAGTGDTEAFF. CDR3 nucleotide sequence: TGCGCCAGCAGCACAGCGGGGACAGGGGACACTGAAGCTTTCTTT.

V usage is TRBV11-2 and J usage is TRBJ2-3, with 7 bases identical to TRBD2. V shed 2 bases, J shed 5 bases, and the junction held 7 bases outside the gene matches. There are 15 residues in the CDR3. Germline V gene sequence: CDR1 SGHAT, CDR2 FQNNGV. CDR3 residues: CASSLSSGGRDTQYF. The CDR3 bases are TGTGCCAGCAGCTTATCTTCCGGGGGGAGAGATACGCAGTATTTT.

The genes are TRBV4-2 and TRBJ1-4, with 7 bases that match TRBD1. Germline CDR1 and CDR2: LGHNA and YNFKEQ. This CDR3 is 16 amino acids long. Trimming removed 1 base from V and 4 bases from J; junction bases left unmatched: 6. CDR3 sequence (DNA): TGTGCCAGCAGCCAAGCCCGGGGACAGTTTAATGAAAAACTGTTTTTT. The encoded protein is CASSQARGQFNEKLFF.

The chain carries TRBV7-2 and TRBJ2-7; 12 bases map to TRBD2. J was trimmed by 6 bases and V by 5 bases; bases with no gene match: 5. This CDR3 spans 14 amino acids. Germline assignment: CDR1 SGHTA and CDR2 FQGNSA. The CDR3: CASSRTSGKFEQYF. CDR3 sequence (DNA): TGTGCCAGCAGCCGGACTAGCGGGAAGTTCGAGCAGTACTTC. Drawing the rest from reference TRBV7-2 and TRBJ2-7, the complete variable domain is GAGVSQSPSNKVTEKGKDVELRCDPISGHTALYWYRQSLGQGLEFLIYFQGNSAPDKSGLPSDRFSAERTGGSVSTLTIQRTQQEDSAVYLCASSRTSGKFEQYFGPGTRLTVT.

The rearrangement joins TRBV7-9 to TRBJ1-5; possibly TRBD1 for D (6 bases). V was shortened by 5 bases and J by 7 bases, with 12 bases between the two germline ends. Germline CDR1 reads SEHNR; CDR2 reads FQNEAQ (reference sequence). The CDR3 totals 13 residues. CDR3 nucleotide sequence: TGTGCCAGCAGCCAGGGGCCCAAACAGCCCCAGCATTTT. Encoded protein: CASSQGPKQPQHF.

The chain recombines TRBV15 with TRBJ2-1; 9 nucleotides agree with TRBD1. Germline-derived CDR1 and CDR2 are LNHNV and YYDKDF (reference sequence). The CDR3 extends over 15 amino acids. The V and J ends lost 1 base and 3 bases, in that order; junction bases with no gene match: 1. DNA for the CDR3: TGTGCCACCAGCAGAGGGGGACAGGGCTACAATGAGCAGTTCTTC. It yields the protein CATSRGGQGYNEQFF.

The chain employs TRBV4-1 and TRBJ2-4, with a tentative D call TRBD2 (5 bases). V shed 2 bases and J shed 2 bases, with 10 bases lying between them. The CDR3 length is 15 residues. Germline CDR1 is MGHRA and CDR2 is YSYEKL. CDR3 in DNA: TGCGCCAGCAGCCAACGAGCGGTCACCAAAAACATTCAGTACTTC. This translates into CASSQRAVTKNIQYF.

This chain links TRBV7-9 with TRBJ1-4; D not certain. The V end was cut by 0 bases, the J end by 8 bases, with 16 bases between. The CDR3 totals 16 residues. The germline gives CDR1 SEHNR, CDR2 FQNEAQ (reference sequence). The CDR3 bases are TGTGCCAGCAGCTTAGCCGGGTTAACCTCGGGGGAAAAACTGTTTTTT. The encoded protein is CASSLAGLTSGEKLFF.

The chain couples TRBV12-5 to TRBJ2-2; D uncertain. This CDR3 is built from 12 residues. Germline V gene lookup returns CDR1 LGHNT and CDR2 FRNRAP. V was pared by 7 bases and J by 6 bases, with 9 bases between. The CDR3 bases are TGTGCTAGTGCCCCCCGGGCCGGGGAGCTGTTTTTT. It yields the protein CASAPRAGELFF. Supplemented by reference TRBV12-5 and TRBJ2-2, the full variable domain reads DARVTQTPRHKVTEMGQEVTMRCQPILGHNTVFWYRQTMMQGLELLAYFRNRAPLDDSGMPKDRFSAEMPDATLATLKIQPSEPRDSAVYFCASAPRAGELFFGEGSRLTVL.

The chain is built from TRBV25-1 and TRBJ1-2, with D uncertain. The CDR3 has 12 residues. V was shortened by 3 bases and J by 4 bases, with 6 bases between the two germline ends. Germline V gene sequence: CDR1 MGHDK, CDR2 SYGVNS. CDR3 sequence: CASSDYGYGYTF. The CDR3, as DNA: TGTGCCAGCAGTGATTACGGCTATGGCTACACCTTC.

The chain employs TRBV10-3 and TRBJ2-7; 8 nucleotides agree with TRBD1. Germline-derived CDR1 and CDR2 are ENHRY and SYGVKD. This CDR3 has 16 residues. The trim removed 6 bases at V and 5 bases at J, leaving 15 bases unmatched. CDR3 protein: CAISSGTGGRDNEQYF. The CDR3 DNA follows: TGTGCCATCAGCTCCGGGACAGGTGGTAGGGATAACGAGCAGTACTTC.